The 13 T cell receptor beta chains below all came from one sample that was sequenced in a study of T-cell memory formation after mild COVID-19. Each CDR3 protein gets one entry after TCRdb re-called the 5' RACE reads with MiXCR. The sample carries 400,000 or so distinct CDR3 sequences, more than 20% recorded once. The specimen sequenced was PBMCs or a T cell subset sorted from them (not recorded which). These receptors were obtained from an adult woman who had mild COVID-19 (a few samples of this study predate the infection). Cell type and time point are not known.

The chain links TRBV4-1 to TRBJ2-7, with TRBD1 identical over 8 bases. The V segment lost 4 bases and the J segment 6 bases; nucleotides outside the gene matches: 14. From germline, CDR1 is MGHRA and CDR2 YSYEKL. The CDR3 spans 16 residues. CDR3 region: CASSPNLQRTGLEQYF. For the CDR3, the DNA is TGCGCCAGCAGCCCTAATTTACAGCGGACAGGGCTCGAGCAGTACTTC.

The V and J genes are TRBV9 and TRBJ2-2; D is uncertain. Germline V lookup: CDR1 SGDLS, CDR2 YYNGEE. V dropped 1 base and J dropped 7 bases, with 8 bases sitting between them. The CDR3 spans 13 residues. The CDR3 nucleotides are TGTGCCAGCAGCGTATTACTGCACGGGGAGCTGTTTTTT. Residues: CASSVLLHGELFF.

V usage is TRBV7-2 and J usage is TRBJ2-1, with 11 nucleotides matching TRBD2. The germline V gene encodes CDR1 SGHTA and CDR2 FQGNSA. V gave up 7 bases and J gave up 3 bases; unmatched junction bases: 14. This CDR3 has 18 amino acids. Here the CDR3 reads CASNAMSLAGGFYNEQFF. The CDR3 bases are TGTGCCAGCAACGCCATGTCCCTAGCGGGGGGATTCTACAATGAGCAGTTCTTC.

The chain links TRBV20-1 to TRBJ2-2; D may be TRBD2 (6 bases). With 0 bases removed from V and 3 bases from J, the gap between germline ends came to 11 bases. The germline gives CDR1 DFQATT, CDR2 SNEGSKA (reference sequence). The CDR3 is 15 amino acids. CDR3 protein: CSARDSGRDTGELFF. CDR3 nucleotides: TGCAGTGCTAGAGATTCCGGGAGAGACACCGGGGAGCTGTTTTTT.

This clonotype has only a few counts. The V gene is TRBV29-1, the J gene TRBJ2-4; the D gene is possibly TRBD1 (5 bases). This CDR3 comprises 13 residues. Looked up from germline, CDR1 is SQVTM and CDR2 is ANQGSEA. The V gene lost 4 bases and the J gene lost 3 bases, with 10 bases spanning the gap. In nucleotides, the CDR3 is TGCAGCGTTGCGGGTAGGGGCAAAAACATTCAGTACTTC. Translation gives CSVAGRGKNIQYF.

This chain connects TRBV20-1 to TRBJ2-7; D is unresolved. The germline CDR1 and CDR2 sequences are DFQATT and SNEGSKA (reference sequence). CDR3 size: 13 residues. V was trimmed by 5 bases and J by 2 bases, leaving 13 bases between them. The chain's CDR3 is CSAPLTGAYEQYF. The CDR3 bases are TGCAGTGCTCCCCTGACTGGTGCCTACGAGCAGTACTTC.

The CDR3 loop reads CATHLRGSYNEQFF. CDR3 coding DNA: TGTGCCACCCACCTCCGGGGTTCCTACAATGAGCAGTTCTTC. The rearrangement uses TRBV15 and TRBJ2-1; tentative D call: TRBD2 (5 bases). CDR1 is LNHNV, CDR2 YYDKDF, per germline (reference sequence). This CDR3 is 14 amino acids long. Trimming took 8 bases from V and 1 from J, leaving 12 bases between them.

A few counts support this clonotype. The chain links TRBV19 to TRBJ1-1; D is unclear. The ends were cut back, 6 bases at V and 1 base at J, with 9 bases in the middle. The CDR3 has 13 residues. Germline V gene sequence: CDR1 LNHDA, CDR2 SQIVND (reference sequence). In nucleotides, the CDR3 is TGTGCCAGTAGGAGGACCTCGAACACTGAAGCTTTCTTT. The encoded protein is CASRRTSNTEAFF.

This clonotype was seen a few times. The chain employs TRBV4-3 and TRBJ2-4, with a weak D call TRBD2 (5 bases). The V gene lost 0 bases and the J gene lost 0 bases, with 9 bases spanning the gap. There are 16 residues in the CDR3. Germline values: CDR1 LGHNA, CDR2 YSLEER. This CDR3 is CASSQDLAVAKNIQYF. The CDR3 nucleotides are TGCGCCAGCAGCCAAGATCTAGCCGTAGCCAAAAACATTCAGTACTTC.

V and J are TRBV6-5 and TRBJ2-5; D gene ambiguous. Trimming cost V 2 bases and J 3 bases, with 19 bases left between them. The germline gives CDR1 MNHEY, CDR2 SVGAGI. The CDR3 is 17 amino acids. The CDR3 DNA follows: TGTGCCAGCAGTTACACTGTAGGACGGTGGGCGGAAGAGACCCAGTACTTC. It encodes CASSYTVGRWAEETQYF.

The rearrangement links TRBV5-6 to TRBJ2-7; D is uncertain. Trimming shortened V by 3 bases and J by 3 bases, and 10 bases separated the two germline ends. The CDR3 extends over 13 amino acids. The V gene's germline CDR1 is SGHDT and CDR2 YYEEEE. The CDR3 loop reads CASSSRGDYEQYF. CDR3 nucleotide sequence: TGTGCCAGCAGCTCCAGAGGCGACTACGAGCAGTACTTC.

The chain couples TRBV7-8 to TRBJ2-7, with 8 bases identical to TRBD2. CDR1 and CDR2 from the germline V gene are SGHVS and FQNEAQ. The length of the CDR3 is 17 residues. J lost 2 bases, V lost 1 base, and 10 bases had no gene match. CDR3 in amino acids: CASSLGTGTRIAYEQYF. Here the CDR3 DNA reads TGTGCCAGCAGCTTAGGAACCGGGACTAGGATCGCCTACGAGCAGTACTTC.

The chain joins TRBV7-9 to TRBJ2-7, with 14 nucleotides matching TRBD2. The germline V gene encodes CDR1 SEHNR and CDR2 FQNEAQ (reference sequence). The V gene end was trimmed by 5 bases and the J gene end by 4 bases; junction bases not matched to a gene: 10. The CDR3 spans 17 residues. The CDR3 coding sequence is TGTGCCAGCAGCCAGGGACTAGCGGGAGCCTTTAGTTACGAGCAGTACTTC. Translation: CASSQGLAGAFSYEQYF.